A single sample is the source of the 30 T cell receptor beta chains below, sequenced in a study of blood T cell repertoires in COVID-19. Profiling relied on immunoSEQ multiplex PCR, and the TCRdb table lists in-frame clones only, not all of them. The sample records around 260,000 clones, roughly 89% being singletons. Source material: peripheral blood. Every receptor here comes from a man aged 30 to 39 with acute or convalescent COVID-19.

The chain has TRBV2 and TRBJ1-4; D is uncertain. The CDR3 runs to 14 residues. Trimming pared 9 bases from V and 3 bases from J, leaving 14 bases between. Germline V gene sequence: CDR1 SNHLY, CDR2 FYNNEI. The CDR3 spells CARGGWGANEKLFF. In nucleotides, the CDR3 is TGTGCCAGAGGAGGATGGGGTGCTAATGAAAAACTGTTTTTT. Full variable domain (remainder filled in from reference TRBV2 and TRBJ1-4): EPEVTQTPSHQVTQMGQEVILRCVPISNHLYFYWYRQILGQKVEFLVSFYNNEISEKSEIFDDQFSVERPDGSNFTLKIRSTKLEDSAMYFCARGGWGANEKLFFGSGTQLSVL.

The rearrangement links TRBV10-3 to TRBJ1-1, with D hard to call. CDR3 length equals 15 residues. Germline CDR1 ENHRY, CDR2 SYGVKD. Trimming stripped 0 bases from V and 2 bases from J, with 10 bases between. The CDR3 DNA sequence: TGTGCCATCAGTGAGTCTCAGGATCTCAACACTGAAGCTTTCTTT. Protein sequence: CAISESQDLNTEAFF.

Details on this clone: Other DNA sequences within the sample encode an identical CDR3. CDR3 protein: CASSEGTFSGNTIYF. CDR3 bases: TGTGCCAGCAGTGAAGGGACTTTCTCCGGAAACACCATATATTTT. The gene calls are TRBV6-1 and TRBJ1-3; D is unresolved. V was shortened by 1 base and J by 4 bases, with 11 bases between the two germline ends. The germline V gene has CDR1 MNHNS and CDR2 SASEGT. The CDR3 is 15 residues long.

This sequence joins TRBV28 and TRBJ1-6, with TRBD1 matching 9 bases. CDR1 is MDHEN and CDR2 is SYDVKM in the germline V gene. This CDR3 comprises 15 residues. Trimming removed 3 bases from V and 11 bases from J; junction bases left unmatched: 8. CDR3 in amino acids: CASSFSGQGSPPLHF. The CDR3 DNA follows: TGTGCCAGCAGTTTCTCCGGACAGGGGTCGCCACCCCTCCACTTT.

V gene TRBV18 combines with J gene TRBJ2-5, with 9 bases that match TRBD2. Unmatched junction bases numbered 9, after V lost 2 bases and J lost 5 bases. The V gene's germline CDR1 is KGHSH and CDR2 LQKENI. This CDR3 has 16 residues. DNA of the CDR3: TGTGCCAGCTCACCATCGGTAGCGGGAGTTTTGGAGACCCAGTACTTC. It translates to CASSPSVAGVLETQYF.

The chain recombines TRBV28 with TRBJ2-5, with 12 bases lining up with TRBD2. The CDR3 spans 15 residues. V was clipped by 10 bases and J by 2 bases; unmatched bases: 8. CDR1 and CDR2 (germline): MDHEN, SYDVKM. CDR3 sequence: CATSTSGGVQETQYF. DNA for the CDR3: TGTGCCACCTCGACTAGCGGGGGCGTACAAGAGACCCAGTACTTC.

This clone was seen only once. The chain couples TRBV13 to TRBJ1-6, with D hard to call. Germline V gives CDR1 PRHDT, CDR2 FYEKMQ (reference sequence). The CDR3 consists of 16 residues. Trimming left V 8 bases short and J 2 bases short, with 16 bases between. CDR3 nucleotides: TGTGCCAGCCGATCCAGTGGTTTCACCTATAATTCACCCCTCCACTTT. Its translation: CASRSSGFTYNSPLHF.

The V call is TRBV7-3, the J call TRBJ2-1; TRBD2 matches 11 bases. With V trimmed by 4 bases and J by 4 bases, 3 bases remained unmatched. This CDR3 is 15 amino acids long. Germline V gene sequence: CDR1 SGHTA, CDR2 FQGTGA. CDR3 protein: CASSSRLAGYNEQFF. The CDR3 region has the DNA TGTGCCAGCAGCTCAAGACTAGCGGGGTACAATGAGCAGTTCTTC.

The V gene is TRBV28, the J gene TRBJ1-1, with D unclear. CDR3 length: 12 amino acids. The germline CDR1 and CDR2 sequences are MDHEN and SYDVKM. V was pared by 2 bases and J by 3 bases, with 4 bases between. The CDR3 region is CASSLLHTEAFF. The CDR3 DNA sequence: TGTGCCAGCAGTTTACTCCACACTGAAGCTTTCTTT.

The chain couples TRBV3-1 (or the pseudogene TRBV3-2) to TRBJ1-2; TRBD1 matches 11 bases. Germline CDR1 is LGHDT and CDR2 is YNNKEL (reference sequence). This CDR3 has 18 residues. Trimming removed 0 bases from V and 5 bases from J; junction bases left unmatched: 11. Here the CDR3 DNA reads TGTGCCAGCAGCCAAGATTTCCCCCTGTGGGACAGGGGGTATGGCTACACCTTC. Its protein is CASSQDFPLWDRGYGYTF.

The gene calls are TRBV25-1 and TRBJ2-1; the D gene is possibly TRBD2 (7 bases). Germline lookup yields CDR1 MGHDK and CDR2 SYGVNS. V was cut by 4 bases and J by 9 bases, with 19 bases left in between. This CDR3 has 15 amino acids. The CDR3 nucleotides are TGTGCCAGCAGTGTGAGCGGGGTTAGGGGGAGTGAGCAGTTCTTC. It encodes CASSVSGVRGSEQFF. Filled out from reference TRBV25-1 and TRBJ2-1, the complete variable domain reads EADIYQTPRYLVIGTGKKITLECSQTMGHDKMYWYQQDPGMELHLIHYSYGVNSTEKGDLSSESTVSRIRTEHFPLTLESARPSHTSQYLCASSVSGVRGSEQFFGPGTRLTVL.

J is TRBJ2-3 and V is TRBV29-1, with 9 positions matching TRBD1. CDR3 length equals 15 residues. Germline-derived CDR1 and CDR2 are SQVTM and ANQGSEA. V lost 6 bases and J lost 2; bases outside the gene matches: 9. In DNA form, the CDR3 reads TGCAGCGTCATACGGACAGGGGCCATCACAGATACGCAGTATTTT. It encodes CSVIRTGAITDTQYF.

DNA of the CDR3: TGTGCCAGCAGCCCACAGGGACAGGGGATAGCTAGCGATGAGCAGTTCTTC. Protein: CASSPQGQGIASDEQFF. The chain has TRBV9 and TRBJ2-1; 10 nucleotides align to TRBD1. Germline values: CDR1 SGDLS, CDR2 YYNGEE. The CDR3 spans 17 residues. Unmatched junction bases numbered 15, after V lost 4 bases and J lost 8 bases.

The chain is built from TRBV6-5 and TRBJ2-2, with 9 bases that match TRBD2. Germline values: CDR1 MNHEY, CDR2 SVGAGI. The junction had 4 bases not matched to a gene; V was cut back by 10 bases and J by 1 base. CDR3 length: 14 residues. The CDR3 DNA sequence: TGTGCCACCAGGCGGGGGGGGAACACCGGGGAGCTGTTTTTT. As protein: CATRRGGNTGELFF.

The chain recombines TRBV29-1 with TRBJ2-1; perhaps D is TRBD1 or TRBD2 (6 bases each). This CDR3 has 12 amino acids. CDR1 is SQVTM, CDR2 ANQGSEA, per germline. V lost 7 bases and J lost 4, with 11 bases in between. This chain's CDR3 is CSGGDNYNEQFF. For the CDR3, the DNA is TGCAGCGGGGGGGACAATTACAATGAGCAGTTCTTC.

The V gene is TRBV5-1, the J gene TRBJ2-2; 7 bases agree with TRBD1. CDR3 size: 14 residues. Looked up from germline, CDR1 is SGHRS and CDR2 is YFSETQ. Germline trimming cut 4 bases from V and 12 bases from J; bases unmatched to any gene: 12. This CDR3 is CASSQGSGTAQLFF. The CDR3, as DNA: TGCGCCAGCAGCCAGGGTAGTGGGACAGCTCAGCTGTTTTTT.

The V call is TRBV5-1, the J call TRBJ2-5; TRBD2 aligns across 7 bases. Germline lookup yields CDR1 SGHRS and CDR2 YFSETQ. The CDR3 contains 14 residues. The trim removed 2 bases at V and 5 bases at J, leaving 6 bases unmatched. The CDR3 loop reads CASSFLGGPETQYF. CDR3 nucleotides: TGCGCCAGCAGCTTTCTGGGAGGGCCGGAGACCCAGTACTTC.

This chain connects TRBV19 to TRBJ1-1; TRBD1 is a possible D gene (5 bases). The CDR3 length is 15 residues. The V and J ends lost 5 bases and 5 bases respectively, with 18 bases between them. Germline V CDR1 and CDR2: LNHDA, SQIVND (reference sequence). The CDR3 spells CASSPEGRRGTEAFF. The CDR3 nucleotides read TGTGCCAGTAGTCCCGAGGGGCGGCGGGGGACTGAAGCTTTCTTT.

The V and J genes are TRBV5-1 and TRBJ2-1, with 11 positions matching TRBD2. This CDR3 spans 16 amino acids. With V trimmed by 0 bases and J by 2 bases, 1 base remained unmatched. The germline gives CDR1 SGHRS, CDR2 YFSETQ. The CDR3 nucleotides are TGCGCCAGCAGCTTGGAACTAGCGGGGGCCTACAATGAGCAGTTCTTC. Protein product: CASSLELAGAYNEQFF.

The chain is built from TRBV13 and TRBJ1-2; a weak D match, TRBD1 (6 bases). The CDR3 extends over 15 amino acids. Germline assignment: CDR1 PRHDT and CDR2 FYEKMQ (reference sequence). V was cut by 5 bases and J by 7 bases, with 20 bases left in between. As DNA, the CDR3 is TGTGCCAGCAGCCCCATGAAGGGGGGGACGGGTGGCTACACCTTC. It specifies CASSPMKGGTGGYTF.

The chain couples TRBV19 to TRBJ2-5; 9 bases map to TRBD1. With 4 bases clipped from V and 4 bases from J, the junction kept 1 base outside the gene matches. CDR3 length equals 13 residues. CDR1 and CDR2 (germline): LNHDA, SQIVND (reference sequence). CDR3 region: CASSNRGRETQYF. CDR3 bases: TGTGCCAGTAGTAACAGGGGGCGAGAGACCCAGTACTTC. The complete variable domain, with remaining parts taken from reference TRBV19 and TRBJ2-5, reads DGGITQSPKYLFRKEGQNVTLSCEQNLNHDAMYWYRQDPGQGLRLIYYSQIVNDFQKGDIAEGYSVSREKKESFPLTVTSAQKNPTAFYLCASSNRGRETQYFGPGTRLLVL.

The chain uses TRBV28 and TRBJ1-2, with a possible D match to TRBD1 (5 bases). The CDR3 is 12 residues long. Germline V gives CDR1 MDHEN, CDR2 SYDVKM. V was shortened by 2 bases and J by 6 bases, with 7 bases between the two germline ends. CDR3 sequence: CASSLPGHGYTF. The CDR3 DNA is TGTGCCAGCAGTTTACCAGGGCATGGCTACACCTTC.

This clone was found a few times. The J gene is TRBJ1-2, the V gene TRBV19; a possible D gene is TRBD1 (6 bases). The CDR3 has 13 amino acids. V shed 4 bases and J shed 8 bases, with 14 bases lying between them. Germline CDR1 LNHDA, CDR2 SQIVND (reference sequence). CDR3 amino acids: CASSTRQVGGYTF. The DNA of the CDR3 is TGTGCCAGTAGTACCCGACAGGTGGGGGGCTACACCTTC.

This rearrangement joins TRBV10-2 to TRBJ2-7; D not resolved. V lost 4 bases and J lost 8, with 15 bases in between. This CDR3 has 13 residues. CDR1 WSHSY and CDR2 SAAADI come from the germline V gene. DNA for the CDR3: TGCGCCAGCAGTGGGGTGACCTTACAGAAGCAGTACTTC. Amino acids: CASSGVTLQKQYF.

Written as DNA, the CDR3 is TGTGCCAGCAGCCCCGGGAGGTCCTATGGCTACACCTTC. Amino acid sequence: CASSPGRSYGYTF. The rearrangement links TRBV7-8 to TRBJ1-2; no firm D call. The V and J ends lost 5 bases and 4 bases respectively, with 11 bases between them. Germline assignment: CDR1 SGHVS and CDR2 FQNEAQ. CDR3 size: 13 residues.

This clone was picked up a small number of times. This rearrangement joins TRBV5-1 to TRBJ2-2, with 9 bases matching TRBD1. The V gene end was trimmed by 0 bases and the J gene end by 4 bases; junction bases not matched to a gene: 7. The CDR3 is 17 amino acids. Germline CDR1 is SGHRS and CDR2 is YFSETQ. CDR3 amino acids: CASSLGHSDRGTGELFF. In nucleotides, the CDR3 is TGCGCCAGCAGCTTGGGGCATTCGGACAGGGGCACCGGGGAGCTGTTTTTT.

The chain uses TRBV20-1 and TRBJ1-2, with D perhaps matching TRBD1 (5 bases). V shed 3 bases and J shed 9 bases, with 11 bases lying between them. CDR3 length: 11 amino acids. CDR1 and CDR2 from the germline V gene are DFQATT and SNEGSKA (reference sequence). In DNA, the CDR3 is TGCAGTGCTAGTAATGGGGCTCGCTACACCTTC. Translated, it gives CSASNGARYTF.

The chain combines TRBV28 with TRBJ2-5; 8 nucleotides line up with TRBD2. The germline V gene encodes CDR1 MDHEN and CDR2 SYDVKM. V was pared by 6 bases and J by 4 bases, with 13 bases of the junction left unmatched. CDR3 length equals 16 residues. The DNA for the CDR3 is TGTGCCAGCAGCCCCCCCGGGGTAGCGGGGAGAGAGACCCAGTACTTC. Protein sequence: CASSPPGVAGRETQYF.

V is TRBV6-1 and J is TRBJ1-1; D unclear. Trimming shortened V by 2 bases and J by 3 bases, and 7 bases separated the two germline ends. The CDR3 extends over 13 amino acids. In germline, CDR1 is MNHNS, CDR2 SASEGT. This chain's CDR3 is CASSEREYTEAFF. CDR3 nucleotides: TGTGCCAGCAGTGAACGCGAGTACACTGAAGCTTTCTTT.

In its sample, this clone was seen a few times. The rearrangement uses TRBV11-3 and TRBJ1-1; D gene unclear. Germline values: CDR1 SGHNT, CDR2 YENEEA. V lost 6 bases, J lost 5 bases, and 13 bases lay in between. The CDR3 length is 13 residues. CDR3 in DNA: TGTGCCAGCAGACTTTCTCCCTTTACTGAAGCTTTCTTT. As protein: CASRLSPFTEAFF.